This TCR beta chain was documented in a study of Graves' ophthalmopathy and Graves' hyperthyroidism. Whole-study results and caveats: At about 70% sensitivity and approximately 74% specificity, the model predicted progression of the ophthalmopathy. Ophthalmopathy could be told apart from stable hyperthyroidism by a 13-signature model (approximately 91% sensitivity, approximately 81% specificity). Blood also harbored most expanded thyroid clonotypes above 0.001 frequency.

This clonotype was found a few times. Antigen: not known. RNA transcripts were the source from which TCR beta CDR3 regions were amplified. A first-round RT-PCR used HTBI primers, followed by a second-round multiplex PCR. TCRdb re-analysed the multiplex PCR reads in MiXCR, keeping a single row per CDR3 protein. Altogether roughly 1.1 million distinct CDR3 sequences are present, less than 45% being singletons, with the ten largest covering 11%. Germline-derived CDR1 and CDR2 are DFQATT and SNEGSKA (reference sequence). This CDR3 region has 15 residues. Deletions cut 5 bases from V and 2 bases from J, with 18 bases between.

The rearrangement links TRBV20-1 to TRBJ1-2; tentative D call: TRBD1 (5 bases). Sequenced material: peripheral blood or thyroid tissue (not recorded which). The clonotype comes from an adult man with Graves' hyperthyroidism. The DNA for the CDR3 is TGCAGTGCTGGCGGGGCAGGTGGCCCAAACTATGGCTACACCTTC. It is translated as CSAGGAGGPNYGYTF.